The T cell receptor beta chain described here comes from a study of identical twins. Study results and caveats: Carriage of fewer insertions was seen in abundant cord blood beta clonotypes, whereas memory repertoires showed none.

In its sample, this clonotype was seen a few times. Its specificity is not known. TCRdb passed the 5' RACE reads through MiXCR, listing each CDR3 protein once. The data contain about 190,000 distinct CDR3 sequences, roughly 15% of them singletons. This sample was shared with a second study, whose subject was T cells expressing NK-cell markers.

Material: CD8+ T cells sorted from blood. This clonotype originated in a woman under 30 in good health.

CDR3 sequence (DNA): TGTGCCAGCAGCCTCCCTTTTCCGGATACGCAGTATTTT. It encodes CASSLPFPDTQYF. The chain combines TRBV11-2 with TRBJ2-3; no clear D. The CDR3 length is 13 residues. Trimming removed 5 bases at V and 6 bases at J, with 12 bases between. Germline CDR1 SGHAT, CDR2 FQNNGV.